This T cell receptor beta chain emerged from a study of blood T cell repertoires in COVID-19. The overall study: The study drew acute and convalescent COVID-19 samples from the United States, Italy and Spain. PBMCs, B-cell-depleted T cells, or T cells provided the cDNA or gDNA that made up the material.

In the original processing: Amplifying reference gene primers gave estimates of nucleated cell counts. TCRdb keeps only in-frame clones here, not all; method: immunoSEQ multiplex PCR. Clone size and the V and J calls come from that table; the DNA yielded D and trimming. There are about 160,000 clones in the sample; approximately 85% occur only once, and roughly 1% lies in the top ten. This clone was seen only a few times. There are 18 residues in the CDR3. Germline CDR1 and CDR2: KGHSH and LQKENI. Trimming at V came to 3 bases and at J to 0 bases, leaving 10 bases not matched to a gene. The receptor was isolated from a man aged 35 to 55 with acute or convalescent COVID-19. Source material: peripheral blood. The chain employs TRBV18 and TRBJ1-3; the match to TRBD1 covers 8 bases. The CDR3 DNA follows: TGTGCCAGCTCACCTCAGCCAGGGGGCCTTTCCTCTGGAAACACCATATATTTT. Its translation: CASSPQPGGLSSGNTIYF.